Shown below are 21 T cell receptor beta chains from a single sample sequenced in a study of blood T cell repertoires in COVID-19. Sequencing used immunoSEQ multiplex PCR; TCRdb keeps in-frame clones, though not all of them. In the table there are 100,000 or so clones, 85% of which are singletons. The sample was peripheral blood. The receptors shown here come from a man in his fifties or sixties with acute or convalescent COVID-19.

A remark on this clone: This sample also contains other DNA sequences that code for the same CDR3. V is TRBV5-1 and J is TRBJ2-1, with no clear D. V lost 2 bases to trimming and J lost 0 bases, with 9 bases between them. The germline gives CDR1 SGHRS, CDR2 YFSETQ. The CDR3 is 15 residues long. In DNA, the CDR3 is TGCGCCAGCAGCTTATCGGGTAGCTCCTACAATGAGCAGTTCTTC. Protein: CASSLSGSSYNEQFF. The complete variable domain, with remaining parts taken from reference TRBV5-1 and TRBJ2-1, reads KAGVTQTPRYLIKTRGQQVTLSCSPISGHRSVSWYQQTPGQGLQFLFEYFSETQRNKGNFPGRFSGRQFSNSRSEMNVSTLELGDSALYLCASSLSGSSYNEQFFGPGTRLTVL.

This chain joins TRBV7-9 and TRBJ2-7, with TRBD1 matching 7 bases. Germline V gene data show CDR1 as SEHNR and CDR2 as FQNEAQ (reference sequence). The CDR3 consists of 12 residues. Losses at the gene ends were 5 bases for V and 9 bases for J; bases not matched to a gene: 7. CDR3 bases: TGTGCCAGCAGCCCGGGACAGAATCGGCAGTACTTC. Protein: CASSPGQNRQYF.

The rearrangement joins TRBV6-4 to TRBJ2-6, with TRBD1 matching 10 bases. The CDR3 sequence is 16 residues long. Per the germline V gene, CDR1 is MRHNA and CDR2 is SNTAGT. V shed 5 bases and J 0 bases; nucleotides not matched to a gene: 1. The CDR3 protein is CASSRDRGSGANVLTF. The CDR3 DNA reads as TGTGCCAGCAGTCGGGACAGGGGCTCTGGGGCCAACGTCCTGACTTTC.

The rearrangement uses TRBV29-1 and TRBJ2-7; possibly TRBD2 for D (5 bases). CDR1 and CDR2 from the germline V gene are SQVTM and ANQGSEA. CDR3 length equals 15 residues. Trimming stripped 4 bases from V and 0 bases from J, with 16 bases between. CDR3 region: CSVVGSEGSSYEQYF. CDR3 sequence (DNA): TGCAGCGTTGTCGGGTCCGAAGGGAGCTCCTACGAGCAGTACTTC.

The chain uses TRBV14 and TRBJ2-5; 11 bases are shared with TRBD2. The CDR3 has 15 amino acids. Germline assignment: CDR1 SGHDN and CDR2 FVKESK. V shed 6 bases, J shed 4 bases, and the junction held 7 bases outside the gene matches. In nucleotides, the CDR3 is TGTGCCAGCAGTCATATAGCGGGAGGGGGAGAGACCCAGTACTTC. Encoded protein: CASSHIAGGGETQYF.

The gene calls are TRBV12-5 and TRBJ2-1, with a tentative D call TRBD2 (5 bases). This CDR3 has 19 residues. Germline CDR1 is LGHNT and CDR2 is FRNRAP. V shed 1 base and J shed 3 bases, with 22 bases lying between them. CDR3 amino acids: CASGLGRSGSFYNYNEQFF. The CDR3 region has the DNA TGTGCTAGTGGTTTGGGACGGTCGGGGTCCTTCTACAACTACAATGAGCAGTTCTTC.

The chain joins TRBV6-5 to TRBJ2-3, with TRBD2 identical over 12 bases. The V gene's germline CDR1 is MNHEY and CDR2 SVGAGI. There are 14 residues in the CDR3. V shed 6 bases and J 8 bases; nucleotides not matched to a gene: 6. CDR3 nucleotide sequence: TGTGCCAGCAGCCTAGCGGGGGGGCCTCCTACGCAGTATTTT. This translates into CASSLAGGPPTQYF.

The chain is built from TRBV3-1 (or the pseudogene TRBV3-2) and TRBJ2-7; 11 nucleotides line up with TRBD2. The V gene's germline CDR1 is LGHDT and CDR2 YNNKEL (reference sequence). The CDR3 is 17 amino acids. V was clipped by 2 bases and J by 4 bases; unmatched bases: 10. The CDR3 spells CASSQNLPSGGPYEQYF. DNA of the CDR3: TGTGCCAGCAGCCAAAACCTCCCTAGCGGGGGGCCATACGAGCAGTACTTC.

As regards this clone: The same CDR3 is also encoded by other DNA sequences in this sample. The chain recombines TRBV28 with TRBJ1-5; 9 nucleotides line up with TRBD1. Germline CDR1 MDHEN, CDR2 SYDVKM. V dropped 5 bases and J dropped 2; count of bases not matched to a gene: 7. The CDR3 runs to 16 residues. In DNA form, the CDR3 reads TGTGCCAGCAGTCCTCCGAGGACAGGGGGCAATCAGCCCCAGCATTTT. Its translation: CASSPPRTGGNQPQHF. Full variable domain (outside the CDR3, taken from reference TRBV28 and TRBJ1-5): DVKVTQSSRYLVKRTGEKVFLECVQDMDHENMFWYRQDPGLGLRLIYFSYDVKMKEKGDIPEGYSVSREKKERFSLILESASTNQTSMYLCASSPPRTGGNQPQHFGDGTRLSIL.

The chain couples TRBV24-1 to TRBJ1-2, with no clear D. The CDR3 runs 13 residues. Looked up from germline, CDR1 is KGHDR and CDR2 is SFDVKD. V gave up 5 bases and J gave up 4 bases, with 10 bases separating them. CDR3 DNA: TGTGCCACCAGTGGTTCCTCGAGCTATGGCTACACCTTC. Its translation is CATSGSSSYGYTF.

The gene calls are TRBV6-5 and TRBJ1-1; 8 bases are a match to TRBD1. Germline V gene lookup returns CDR1 MNHEY and CDR2 SVGAGI. Trimming removed 8 bases from V and 8 bases from J; junction bases left unmatched: 7. The CDR3 loop spans 12 amino acids. CDR3 protein: CASRFRDREAFF. In DNA, the CDR3 is TGTGCCAGCCGTTTCCGGGACAGGGAAGCTTTCTTT.

The V call is TRBV6-6, the J call TRBJ2-7; 9 bases line up with TRBD2. The V segment lost 5 bases and the J segment 2 bases; nucleotides outside the gene matches: 19. This CDR3 contains 19 residues. Germline-derived CDR1 and CDR2 are MNHNY and SVGAGI (reference sequence). The CDR3 sequence is CASSPRDTRLADSPYEQYF. The CDR3, as DNA: TGTGCCAGCAGTCCCCGGGACACCCGACTAGCGGATTCCCCCTACGAGCAGTACTTC.

This chain connects TRBV5-6 to TRBJ1-4; 7 bases align to TRBD1. CDR1 and CDR2 from the germline V gene are SGHDT and YYEEEE. This CDR3 is built from 15 residues. Germline trimming cut 3 bases from V and 3 bases from J; bases unmatched to any gene: 5. CDR3 amino acids: CASSSQGGANEKLFF. CDR3 DNA sequence: TGTGCCAGCAGCTCTCAGGGGGGCGCTAATGAAAAACTGTTTTTT.

This chain links TRBV6-5 with TRBJ1-3; D remains ambiguous. Germline V gene lookup returns CDR1 MNHEY and CDR2 SVGAGI. The CDR3 spans 13 residues. Trimming shortened V by 7 bases and J by 6 bases, and 13 bases separated the two germline ends. The CDR3 DNA is TGTGCCAGCACTCTCAACGCGAAAAACACCATATATTTT. Amino acids: CASTLNAKNTIYF.

The CDR3 protein is CASSSYRVAIRSGANVLTF. As DNA, the CDR3 is TGTGCCAGCAGTTCGTACAGGGTGGCTATACGATCTGGGGCCAACGTCCTGACTTTC. The V gene is TRBV11-2, the J gene TRBJ2-6; D is possibly TRBD1 (6 bases). This CDR3 has 19 residues. V lost 6 bases and J lost 1, with 22 bases in between. The germline V gene has CDR1 SGHAT and CDR2 FQNNGV.

This chain joins TRBV27 and TRBJ2-1; TRBD1 aligns across 9 bases. From germline, CDR1 is MNHEY and CDR2 SMNVEV (reference sequence). The length of the CDR3 is 18 residues. V was clipped by 2 bases and J by 5 bases; unmatched bases: 13. CDR3 in DNA: TGTGCCAGCAGTTTAAGACCTCCAGACAGGGGGTACAACAATGAGCAGTTCTTC. Encoded protein: CASSLRPPDRGYNNEQFF.

The rearrangement joins TRBV20-1 to TRBJ2-1; D is unclear. The germline gives CDR1 DFQATT, CDR2 SNEGSKA (reference sequence). Trimming pared 3 bases from V and 7 bases from J, leaving 10 bases between. The CDR3 contains 12 residues. The CDR3 reads CSASLRLNEQFF. The CDR3 coding sequence is TGCAGTGCTAGTCTTCGCCTAAATGAGCAGTTCTTC.

This rearrangement joins TRBV27 to TRBJ2-1; TRBD2 agrees at 10 bases. The ends lost 2 bases at V and 6 bases at J; junction bases unmatched: 4. This CDR3 comprises 15 residues. Germline V CDR1 and CDR2: MNHEY, SMNVEV (reference sequence). The CDR3 sequence: CASSLGTSGINEQFF. In DNA, the CDR3 is TGTGCCAGCAGTTTAGGCACTAGCGGGATCAATGAGCAGTTCTTC.

This chain links TRBV6-5 with TRBJ2-5; D possibly corresponds to TRBD2 (6 bases). Trimming took 0 bases from V and 5 from J, leaving 13 bases between them. Germline CDR1 reads MNHEY; CDR2 reads SVGAGI. The CDR3 is 15 amino acids. DNA of the CDR3: TGTGCCAGCAGTTACTCTGTGGGCCGGGGGGAGACCCAGTACTTC. This gives the protein CASSYSVGRGETQYF.

The chain links TRBV30 to TRBJ2-6; weak D call: TRBD1 (5 bases). Germline lookup yields CDR1 GTSNPN and CDR2 SVGIG (reference sequence). Trimming shortened V by 3 bases and J by 0 bases, and 6 bases separated the two germline ends. The CDR3 extends over 14 amino acids. The CDR3 sequence is CAWRTDSGANVLTF. The CDR3 DNA follows: TGTGCCTGGAGGACAGACTCTGGGGCCAACGTCCTGACTTTC.

This clone has just a few counts. J is TRBJ1-2 and V is TRBV7-5; no DNA check was done on the table's D call, TRBD1. TRBV7-5 is tagged as a pseudogene. This CDR3 has 13 amino acids. The CDR3 sequence: CARSTDRNYGYTF. In DNA form, the CDR3 reads TGTGCCAGAAGCACCGACAGAAACTATGGCTACACCTTC.